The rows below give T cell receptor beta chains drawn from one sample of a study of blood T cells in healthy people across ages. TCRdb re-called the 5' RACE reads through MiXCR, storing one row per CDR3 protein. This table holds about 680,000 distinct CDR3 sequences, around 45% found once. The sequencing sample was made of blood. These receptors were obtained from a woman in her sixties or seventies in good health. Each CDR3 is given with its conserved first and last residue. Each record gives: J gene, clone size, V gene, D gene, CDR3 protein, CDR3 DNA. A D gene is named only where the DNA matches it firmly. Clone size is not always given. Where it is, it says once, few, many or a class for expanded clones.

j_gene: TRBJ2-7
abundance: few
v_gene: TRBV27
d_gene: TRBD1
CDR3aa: CASSLSGQGLYYEQYF
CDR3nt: TGTGCCAGCAGTTTATCCGGACAGGGATTATACTACGAGCAGTACTTC

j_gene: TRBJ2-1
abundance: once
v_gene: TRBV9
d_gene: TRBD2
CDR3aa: CASSVVSGSRNEQFF
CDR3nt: TGTGCCAGCAGCGTAGTGAGCGGGAGTAGGAATGAGCAGTTCTTC

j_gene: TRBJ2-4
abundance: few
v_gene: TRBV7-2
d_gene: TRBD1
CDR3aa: CASSRSGTGLNIQYF
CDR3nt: TGTGCCAGCAGCCGGTCCGGGACAGGGCTAAACATTCAGTACTTC

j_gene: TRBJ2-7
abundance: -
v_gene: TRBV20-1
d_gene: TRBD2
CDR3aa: CSAWTRGEQYF
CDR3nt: TGCAGTGCTTGGACTAGGGGCGAGCAGTACTTC

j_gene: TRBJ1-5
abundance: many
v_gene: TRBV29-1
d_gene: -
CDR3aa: CSVRYSNQPQHF
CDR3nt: TGCAGCGTTCGGTATAGCAATCAGCCCCAGCATTTT

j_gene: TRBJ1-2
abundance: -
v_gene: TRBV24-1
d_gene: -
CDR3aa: CATSARPKDGYTF
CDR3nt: TGTGCCACCAGCGCCCGGCCCAAAGATGGCTACACCTTC

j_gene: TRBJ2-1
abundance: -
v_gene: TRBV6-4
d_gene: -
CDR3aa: CASRISDGLNEQFF
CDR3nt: TGTGCCAGCAGAATAAGTGATGGCTTGAATGAGCAGTTCTTC

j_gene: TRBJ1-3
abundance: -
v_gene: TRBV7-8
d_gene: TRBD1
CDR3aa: CASSLDRGGNTIYF
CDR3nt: TGTGCCAGCAGCTTAGACAGGGGGGGAAACACCATATATTTT

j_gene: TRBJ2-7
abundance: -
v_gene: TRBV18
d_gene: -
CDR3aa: CASSPEQDSSYEQYF
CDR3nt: TGTGCCAGCTCACCAGAACAGGACAGCTCCTACGAGCAGTACTTC

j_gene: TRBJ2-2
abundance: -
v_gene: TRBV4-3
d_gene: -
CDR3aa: CASSRAWGQGTGELFF
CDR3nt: TGCGCCAGCAGCCGGGCGTGGGGGCAAGGGACCGGGGAGCTGTTTTTT

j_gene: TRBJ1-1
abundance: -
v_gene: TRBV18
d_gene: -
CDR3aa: CASSPIQGNTEAFF
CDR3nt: TGTGCCAGCTCACCTATACAGGGAAACACTGAAGCTTTCTTT

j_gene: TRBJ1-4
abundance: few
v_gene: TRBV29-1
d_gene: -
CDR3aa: CSADGTDNELFF
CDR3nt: TGCAGCGCTGACGGGACGGATAATGAACTGTTTTTT

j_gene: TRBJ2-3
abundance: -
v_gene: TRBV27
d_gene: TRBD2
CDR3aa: CASSPLYGTSGTDTQYF
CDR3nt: TGTGCCAGCAGTCCCCTATACGGGACTAGCGGCACAGATACGCAGTATTTT

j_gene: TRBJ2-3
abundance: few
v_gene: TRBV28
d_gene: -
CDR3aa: CASSHGTGLGGATDTQYF
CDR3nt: TGTGCCAGCAGTCACGGGACGGGTCTCGGGGGAGCCACAGATACGCAGTATTTT

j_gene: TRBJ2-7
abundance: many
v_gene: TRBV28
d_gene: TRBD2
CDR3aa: CASRGTSGTYEQYF
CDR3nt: TGTGCCAGCAGAGGGACTAGCGGAACCTACGAGCAGTACTTC

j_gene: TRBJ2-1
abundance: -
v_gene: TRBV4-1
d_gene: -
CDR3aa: CASSRLLYNEQFF
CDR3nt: TGCGCCAGCTCTAGACTACTCTACAATGAGCAGTTCTTC

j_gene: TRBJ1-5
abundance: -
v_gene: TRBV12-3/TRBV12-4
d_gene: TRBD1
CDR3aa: CASSFLGQGGPQHF
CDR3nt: TGTGCCAGCAGTTTTTTGGGACAGGGAGGGCCCCAGCATTTT

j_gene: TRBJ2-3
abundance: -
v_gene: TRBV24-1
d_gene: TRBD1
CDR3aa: CATGVAGGTDTQYF
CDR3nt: TGTGCCACCGGTGTCGCAGGGGGTACAGATACGCAGTATTTT

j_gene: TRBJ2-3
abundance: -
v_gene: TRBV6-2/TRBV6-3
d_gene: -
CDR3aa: CASTSSSTDTQYF
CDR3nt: TGTGCCAGCACTAGCAGTAGCACAGATACGCAGTATTTT

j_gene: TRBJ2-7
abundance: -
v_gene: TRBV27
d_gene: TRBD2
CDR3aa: CASSFRLAGTNEQYF
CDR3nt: TGTGCCAGCAGTTTTCGGCTAGCGGGAACGAACGAGCAGTACTTC

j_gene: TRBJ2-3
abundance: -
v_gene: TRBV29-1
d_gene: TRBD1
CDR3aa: CSVEQGGRGTDTQYF
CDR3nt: TGCAGCGTTGAGCAAGGGGGCAGGGGGACAGATACGCAGTATTTT

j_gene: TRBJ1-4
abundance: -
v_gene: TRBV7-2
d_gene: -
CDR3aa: CASSRRDNPEKLFF
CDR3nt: TGTGCCAGCAGCCGACGGGACAACCCAGAAAAACTGTTTTTT

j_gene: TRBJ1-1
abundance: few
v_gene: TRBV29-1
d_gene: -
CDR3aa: CSVRDAEAFF
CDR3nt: TGCAGCGTTCGGGACGCTGAAGCTTTCTTT

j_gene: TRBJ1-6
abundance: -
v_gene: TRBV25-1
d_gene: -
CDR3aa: CASSDQYSPLHF
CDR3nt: TGTGCCAGCAGTGATCAATATTCACCCCTCCACTTT

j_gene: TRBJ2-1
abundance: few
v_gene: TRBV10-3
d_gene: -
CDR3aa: CAISERNQGYNEQFF
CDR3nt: TGTGCCATCAGTGAGCGGAACCAAGGCTACAATGAGCAGTTCTTC

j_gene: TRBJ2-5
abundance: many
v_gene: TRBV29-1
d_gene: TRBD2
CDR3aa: CSGREAAGQETQYF
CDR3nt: TGCAGCGGAAGAGAAGCAGCGGGGCAAGAGACCCAGTACTTC

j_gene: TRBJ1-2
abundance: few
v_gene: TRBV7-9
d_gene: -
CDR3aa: CASSSTEGYTF
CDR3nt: TGTGCCAGCAGCTCGACGGAGGGCTACACCTTC

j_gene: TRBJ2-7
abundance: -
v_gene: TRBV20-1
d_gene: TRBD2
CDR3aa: CSASNGAGGTYEQYF
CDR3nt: TGCAGTGCTAGTAACGGGGCGGGAGGAACCTACGAGCAGTACTTC

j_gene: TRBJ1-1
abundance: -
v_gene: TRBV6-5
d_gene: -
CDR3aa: CASSYTKSQNTEAFF
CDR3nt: TGTGCCAGCAGTTACACTAAAAGTCAGAACACTGAAGCTTTCTTT

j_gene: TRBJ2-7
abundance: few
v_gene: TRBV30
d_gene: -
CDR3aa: CAWMDSSEQYF
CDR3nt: TGTGCCTGGATGGATTCTTCTGAGCAGTACTTC

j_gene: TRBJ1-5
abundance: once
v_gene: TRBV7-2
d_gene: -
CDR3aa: CAGSLRTDQPQHF
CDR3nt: TGTGCCGGCAGCTTAAGAACCGATCAGCCCCAGCATTTT

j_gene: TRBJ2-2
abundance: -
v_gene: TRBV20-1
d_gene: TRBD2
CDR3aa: CSARGSSGRSPDGELFF
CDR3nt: TGCAGTGCTAGAGGTTCTAGCGGGAGGTCTCCCGACGGGGAGCTGTTTTTT

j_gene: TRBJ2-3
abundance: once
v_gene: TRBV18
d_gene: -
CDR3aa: CASSPPFPKGTDTQYF
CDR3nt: TGTGCCAGCTCACCGCCTTTTCCTAAGGGAACAGATACGCAGTATTTT

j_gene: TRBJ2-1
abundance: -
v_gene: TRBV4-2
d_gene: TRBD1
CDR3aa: CASSQEKAGTGYNEQFF
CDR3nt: TGTGCCAGCAGCCAAGAAAAGGCTGGGACAGGGTACAATGAGCAGTTCTTC

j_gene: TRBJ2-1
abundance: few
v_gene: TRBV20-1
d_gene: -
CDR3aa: CSARAQGGLYNEQFF
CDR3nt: TGCAGTGCTAGAGCACAGGGGGGGCTTTACAATGAGCAGTTCTTC

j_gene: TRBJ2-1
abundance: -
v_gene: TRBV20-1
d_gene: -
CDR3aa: CSASKEARGQFF
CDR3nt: TGCAGTGCTAGTAAGGAGGCAAGGGGGCAGTTCTTC

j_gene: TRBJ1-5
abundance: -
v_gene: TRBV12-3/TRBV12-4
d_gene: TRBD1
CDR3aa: CASSLGQGVNQPQHF
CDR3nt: TGTGCCAGCAGCCTGGGACAGGGAGTCAATCAGCCCCAGCATTTT

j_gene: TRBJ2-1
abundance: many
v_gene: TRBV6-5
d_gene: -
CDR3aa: CASSRDNEQFF
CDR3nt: TGTGCCAGCTCCCGGGACAATGAGCAGTTCTTC

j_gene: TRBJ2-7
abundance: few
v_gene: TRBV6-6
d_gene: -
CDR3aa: CASIDGGDYEQYF
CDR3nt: TGTGCTAGCATAGATGGCGGGGATTACGAGCAGTACTTC

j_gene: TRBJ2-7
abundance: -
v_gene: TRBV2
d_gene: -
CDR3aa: CASSEEAGRSYEQYF
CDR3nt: TGTGCCAGCAGTGAAGAAGCAGGGAGGTCCTACGAGCAGTACTTC